This entry describes one T cell receptor (beta chain). The antigen is undetermined. The data derive from a study of T cell responses to AZD1222 COVID-19 vaccine. This CDR3 contains 15 residues. V was clipped by 3 bases and J by 9 bases; unmatched bases: 4. Germline CDR1 SGHRS, CDR2 YFSETQ. Libraries were prepared by immunoSEQ multiplex PCR; TCRdb keeps only in-frame clonotypes and omits some of them. The sample yields about 79,000 clones, approximately 80% seen once. General study points: Researchers report vaccine-associated CD4 TCRs spanning spike, with dominance at 160-218 and 743-854.

This TCR derives from an adult in good health. V usage is TRBV5-1 and J usage is TRBJ2-1, with TRBD2 identical over 15 bases. The source material was peripheral blood, sampled on day 0 of AZD1222 vaccination. The CDR3: CASSSGGLAGGEQFF. CDR3 DNA sequence: TGCGCCAGCAGCTCTGGGGGACTAGCGGGAGGTGAGCAGTTCTTC.